A selection of T cell receptor beta chains follows, all from one sample in a study of shared clonotypes between healthy human individuals. Here immunoSEQ multiplex PCR was the method, and the copy in TCRdb shows in-frame clones only, minus some. There are more than 2 million clones in the sample; over 85% occur only once, and around 0.13% lies in the top ten. The sequenced sample was naive CD4+ T cells sorted from blood. The receptors were sampled from a man aged 18-30 years in good health. CDR3s include the opening cysteine and the closing phenylalanine or tryptophan. Fields, in order: D gene, V gene, J gene, clone size, CDR3 protein, CDR3 DNA. The D gene is left open where the match is weak. Some rows mark clone size as missing; the rest say once, few, many or name a class of expanded clone.

d_gene: -; v_gene: TRBV6-1; j_gene: TRBJ2-5; abundance: -; CDR3aa: CASSLDTLQYF; CDR3nt: TGTGCCAGCAGCCTAGACACACTCCAGTACTTC
d_gene: TRBD1; v_gene: TRBV6-5; j_gene: TRBJ1-1; abundance: -; CDR3aa: CASSLRQGVEAFF; CDR3nt: TGTGCCAGCAGTCTACGACAGGGGGTTGAAGCTTTCTTT
d_gene: TRBD2; v_gene: TRBV4-1; j_gene: TRBJ2-1; abundance: -; CDR3aa: CASSQGTSATPGEQFF; CDR3nt: TGCGCCAGCAGCCAAGGGACTAGCGCAACCCCCGGTGAGCAGTTCTTC
d_gene: TRBD1; v_gene: TRBV2; j_gene: TRBJ1-5; abundance: -; CDR3aa: CASRLEGAGNQPQHF; CDR3nt: TGTGCCAGCAGGTTGGAGGGGGCAGGCAATCAGCCCCAGCATTTT
d_gene: -; v_gene: TRBV11-3; j_gene: TRBJ2-4; abundance: -; CDR3aa: CASSLDTQNIQYF; CDR3nt: TGTGCCAGCAGCTTAGACACCCAAAACATTCAGTACTTC
d_gene: TRBD1; v_gene: TRBV5-1; j_gene: TRBJ2-5; abundance: -; CDR3aa: CASSPGDRAEETQYF; CDR3nt: TGCGCCAGCAGCCCCGGCGACAGGGCGGAGGAGACCCAGTACTTC
d_gene: -; v_gene: TRBV18; j_gene: TRBJ1-6; abundance: -; CDR3aa: CASSSSSYNSPLHF; CDR3nt: TGTGCCAGCTCATCGAGCTCCTATAATTCACCCCTCCACTTT
d_gene: -; v_gene: TRBV28; j_gene: TRBJ2-5; abundance: -; CDR3aa: CASSLLGGALYF; CDR3nt: TGTGCCAGCAGTTTACTAGGGGGGGCCTTGTACTTC
d_gene: -; v_gene: TRBV30; j_gene: TRBJ1-3; abundance: -; CDR3aa: CAWSVQGNTIYF; CDR3nt: TGTGCCTGGAGTGTACAGGGAAACACCATATATTTT
d_gene: TRBD1; v_gene: TRBV2; j_gene: TRBJ2-4; abundance: -; CDR3aa: CASSGTGGRGNIQYF; CDR3nt: TGTGCCAGCAGCGGGACAGGGGGCCGTGGAAACATTCAGTACTTC
d_gene: -; v_gene: TRBV6-5; j_gene: TRBJ2-5; abundance: few; CDR3aa: CATTSVGETQYF; CDR3nt: TGTGCCACCACGTCAGTCGGAGAGACCCAGTACTTC
d_gene: -; v_gene: TRBV28; j_gene: TRBJ1-2; abundance: -; CDR3aa: CASSPLTGRTTPYGYTF; CDR3nt: TGTGCCAGCAGTCCCCTCACGGGACGGACTACACCCTATGGCTACACCTTC
d_gene: TRBD1; v_gene: TRBV30; j_gene: TRBJ2-3; abundance: -; CDR3aa: CAWRRQGAGVAQDTQYF; CDR3nt: TGTGCCTGGAGGAGGCAGGGGGCCGGAGTTGCGCAAGATACGCAGTATTTT
d_gene: -; v_gene: TRBV5-1; j_gene: TRBJ2-7; abundance: once; CDR3aa: CASSLIGGNTYEQYF; CDR3nt: TGCGCCAGCAGCTTGATCGGGGGAAACACCTACGAGCAGTACTTC
d_gene: -; v_gene: TRBV18; j_gene: TRBJ1-6; abundance: -; CDR3aa: CASSPNTGTNSPLHF; CDR3nt: TGTGCCAGCTCACCCAATACAGGGACTAATTCACCCCTCCACTTT
d_gene: -; v_gene: TRBV18; j_gene: TRBJ1-1; abundance: -; CDR3aa: CASSSGLREAFF; CDR3nt: TGTGCCAGCTCATCAGGCCTTCGAGAAGCTTTCTTT
d_gene: -; v_gene: TRBV30; j_gene: TRBJ1-6; abundance: -; CDR3aa: CAWTLGNSPLHF; CDR3nt: TGTGCCTGGACATTGGGTAATTCACCCCTCCACTTT
d_gene: TRBD2; v_gene: TRBV9; j_gene: TRBJ2-7; abundance: -; CDR3aa: CASSVGGSLPYEQYF; CDR3nt: TGTGCCAGCAGCGTGGGAGGGAGTCTGCCCTACGAGCAGTACTTC
d_gene: -; v_gene: TRBV6-7; j_gene: TRBJ1-2; abundance: -; CDR3aa: CASSLRGGGPVNYGYTF; CDR3nt: TGTGCCAGCAGTTTGCGCGGCGGGGGCCCGGTGAACTATGGCTACACCTTC
d_gene: -; v_gene: TRBV11-2; j_gene: TRBJ1-3; abundance: -; CDR3aa: CASSLVGRTTSGNTIYF; CDR3nt: TGTGCCAGCAGCTTAGTGGGCAGAACAACCTCTGGAAACACCATATATTTT
d_gene: TRBD1; v_gene: TRBV5-1; j_gene: TRBJ2-7; abundance: -; CDR3aa: CASSFTGDLGVEQYF; CDR3nt: TGCGCCAGCAGCTTCACAGGGGATCTTGGTGTCGAGCAGTACTTC
d_gene: -; v_gene: TRBV5-6; j_gene: TRBJ2-3; abundance: few; CDR3aa: CASSGWIPSTDTQYF; CDR3nt: TGTGCCAGCAGCGGCTGGATTCCTAGCACAGATACGCAGTATTTT
d_gene: -; v_gene: TRBV6-1; j_gene: TRBJ1-1; abundance: once; CDR3aa: CASSEVRLTLNTEAFF; CDR3nt: TGTGCCAGCAGTGAAGTCAGGCTTACCTTGAACACTGAAGCTTTCTTT
d_gene: -; v_gene: TRBV7-3; j_gene: TRBJ2-3; abundance: once; CDR3aa: CASSLQAGNTDTQYF; CDR3nt: TGTGCCAGCAGCTTACAGGCAGGGAACACAGATACGCAGTATTTT
d_gene: TRBD1; v_gene: TRBV27; j_gene: TRBJ2-7; abundance: -; CDR3aa: CASSLKGAGAYEQYF; CDR3nt: TGTGCCAGCAGTCTAAAGGGGGCAGGGGCCTACGAGCAGTACTTC
d_gene: TRBD1; v_gene: TRBV5-4; j_gene: TRBJ1-2; abundance: -; CDR3aa: CASSSRTGYGYTF; CDR3nt: TGTGCCAGCAGCAGCAGGACAGGGTATGGCTACACCTTC
d_gene: -; v_gene: TRBV28; j_gene: TRBJ1-1; abundance: -; CDR3aa: CASSLFGDPRRRTEAFF; CDR3nt: TGTGCCAGCAGTTTATTCGGTGACCCTCGAAGGCGCACTGAAGCTTTCTTT
d_gene: -; v_gene: TRBV5-4; j_gene: TRBJ1-4; abundance: -; CDR3aa: CASSFNIMEKLFF; CDR3nt: TGTGCCAGCAGCTTCAATATAATGGAAAAACTGTTTTTT
d_gene: TRBD2; v_gene: TRBV4-3; j_gene: TRBJ2-5; abundance: -; CDR3aa: CASSQDPGGPYQTQYF; CDR3nt: TGCGCCAGCAGCCAAGATCCGGGAGGGCCATATCAGACCCAGTACTTC
d_gene: TRBD1; v_gene: TRBV5-1; j_gene: TRBJ2-6; abundance: once; CDR3aa: CASSLDGQASSGANVLTF; CDR3nt: TGCGCCAGCAGCTTGGACGGACAGGCGAGCTCTGGGGCCAACGTCCTGACTTTC
d_gene: -; v_gene: TRBV6-6; j_gene: TRBJ1-3; abundance: -; CDR3aa: CASRRDYTIYF; CDR3nt: TGTGCCAGCAGACGGGACTACACCATATATTTT
d_gene: -; v_gene: TRBV28; j_gene: TRBJ1-4; abundance: once; CDR3aa: CASGVIWEKLFF; CDR3nt: TGTGCCAGTGGGGTGATCTGGGAAAAACTGTTTTTT
d_gene: TRBD2; v_gene: TRBV18; j_gene: TRBJ2-7; abundance: -; CDR3aa: CASSPRTRRSYEQYF; CDR3nt: TGTGCCAGCTCACCTCGGACTAGACGGTCCTACGAGCAGTACTTC
d_gene: -; v_gene: TRBV2; j_gene: TRBJ2-7; abundance: -; CDR3aa: CASKVRISYEQYF; CDR3nt: TGTGCCAGCAAGGTGCGCATTTCCTACGAGCAGTACTTC
d_gene: -; v_gene: TRBV9; j_gene: TRBJ2-6; abundance: -; CDR3aa: CASSLAVGGANVLTF; CDR3nt: TGTGCCAGCAGCTTGGCAGTCGGTGGGGCCAACGTCCTGACTTTC
d_gene: -; v_gene: TRBV7-2; j_gene: TRBJ1-4; abundance: once; CDR3aa: CASSRRGATNEKLFF; CDR3nt: TGTGCCAGCAGCCGCAGGGGAGCAACTAATGAAAAACTGTTTTTT
d_gene: -; v_gene: TRBV30; j_gene: TRBJ2-7; abundance: -; CDR3aa: CAWSTFGLAGSYEQYF; CDR3nt: TGTGCCTGGAGTACCTTCGGACTCGCGGGCTCCTACGAGCAGTACTTC
d_gene: -; v_gene: TRBV20-1; j_gene: TRBJ2-1; abundance: -; CDR3aa: CSATGNEQFF; CDR3nt: TGCAGTGCTACGGGGAATGAGCAGTTCTTC
d_gene: -; v_gene: TRBV28; j_gene: TRBJ1-2; abundance: once; CDR3aa: CASSYTLLQGLVGYTF; CDR3nt: TGTGCCAGCAGTTACACCCTATTGCAGGGTTTGGTTGGCTACACCTTC
d_gene: TRBD1; v_gene: TRBV7-9; j_gene: TRBJ1-4; abundance: -; CDR3aa: CASSLDGTGSDFEKLFF; CDR3nt: TGTGCCAGCAGCTTAGATGGGACAGGGAGCGACTTTGAAAAACTGTTTTTT
d_gene: -; v_gene: TRBV5-4; j_gene: TRBJ1-2; abundance: -; CDR3aa: CASRQEYSGKNTF; CDR3nt: TGTGCCAGCAGGCAAGAATACTCCGGGAAGAACACCTTC
d_gene: -; v_gene: TRBV6-5; j_gene: TRBJ2-7; abundance: -; CDR3aa: CASSSNTGVNYEQYF; CDR3nt: TGTGCCAGCAGTTCGAACACCGGGGTAAACTACGAGCAGTACTTC
d_gene: -; v_gene: TRBV6-1; j_gene: TRBJ2-2; abundance: -; CDR3aa: CASSPRPGELFF; CDR3nt: TGTGCCAGCAGCCCCCGCCCCGGGGAGCTGTTTTTT
d_gene: -; v_gene: TRBV29-1; j_gene: TRBJ2-7; abundance: -; CDR3aa: CSVAGRSSYEQYF; CDR3nt: TGCAGCGTCGCGGGGAGGAGCTCCTACGAGCAGTACTTC
d_gene: -; v_gene: TRBV29-1; j_gene: TRBJ1-1; abundance: -; CDR3aa: CSSTRGAEAFF; CDR3nt: TGCAGCTCCACCCGCGGGGCTGAAGCTTTCTTT